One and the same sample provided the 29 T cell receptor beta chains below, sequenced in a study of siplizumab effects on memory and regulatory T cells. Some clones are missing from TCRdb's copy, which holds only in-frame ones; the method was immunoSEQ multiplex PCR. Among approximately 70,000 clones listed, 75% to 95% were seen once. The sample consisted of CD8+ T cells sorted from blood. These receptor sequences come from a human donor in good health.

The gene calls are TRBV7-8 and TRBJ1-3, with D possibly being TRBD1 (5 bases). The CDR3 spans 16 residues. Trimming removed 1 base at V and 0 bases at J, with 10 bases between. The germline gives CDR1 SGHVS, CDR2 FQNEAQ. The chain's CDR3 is CASSLGAGLSGNTIYF. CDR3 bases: TGTGCCAGCAGCTTAGGGGCAGGGCTCTCTGGAAACACCATATATTTT. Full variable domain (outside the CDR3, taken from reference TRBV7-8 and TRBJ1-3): GAGVSQSPRYKVAKRGQDVALRCDPISGHVSLFWYQQALGQGPEFLTYFQNEAQLDKSGLPSDRFFAERPEGSVSTLKIQRTQQEDSAVYLCASSLGAGLSGNTIYFGEGSWLTVV.

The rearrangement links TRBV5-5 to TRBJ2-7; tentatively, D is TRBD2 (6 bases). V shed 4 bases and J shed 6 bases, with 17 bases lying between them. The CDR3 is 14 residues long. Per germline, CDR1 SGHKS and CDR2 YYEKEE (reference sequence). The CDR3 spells CASSPTRLDGEQYF. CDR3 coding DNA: TGTGCCAGCAGCCCAACACGACTAGACGGCGAGCAGTACTTC.

The CDR3: CSVDDVGQGGSYEQYF. The CDR3 DNA sequence: TGCAGCGTTGATGATGTGGGACAGGGGGGCTCCTACGAGCAGTACTTC. The chain carries TRBV29-1 and TRBJ2-7; TRBD1 matches 11 bases. The ends lost 3 bases at V and 0 bases at J; junction bases unmatched: 7. This CDR3 has 16 residues. Germline values: CDR1 SQVTM, CDR2 ANQGSEA.

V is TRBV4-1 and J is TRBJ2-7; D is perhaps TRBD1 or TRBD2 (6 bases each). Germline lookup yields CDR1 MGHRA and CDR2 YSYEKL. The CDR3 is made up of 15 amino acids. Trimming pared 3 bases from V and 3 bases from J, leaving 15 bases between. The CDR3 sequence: CASSHSAGGRYEQYF. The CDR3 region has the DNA TGCGCCAGCAGCCATTCCGCCGGGGGCCGCTACGAGCAGTACTTC.

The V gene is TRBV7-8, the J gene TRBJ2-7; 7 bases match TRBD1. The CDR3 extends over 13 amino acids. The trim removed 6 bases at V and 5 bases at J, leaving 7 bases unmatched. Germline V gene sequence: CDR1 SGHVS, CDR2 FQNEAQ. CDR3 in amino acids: CASRMDRIHEQYF. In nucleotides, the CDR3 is TGTGCCAGCAGGATGGACAGGATCCACGAGCAGTACTTC.

The CDR3 spells CASSYRDQTNYGYTF. The CDR3 coding sequence is TGTGCCAGCAGTTATCGGGACCAAACTAACTATGGCTACACCTTC. The chain carries TRBV6-5 and TRBJ1-2, with a tentative D call TRBD1 (5 bases). V was clipped by 3 bases and J by 0 bases, with 11 bases between them. CDR1 and CDR2 from the germline V gene are MNHEY and SVGAGI. This CDR3 contains 15 residues.

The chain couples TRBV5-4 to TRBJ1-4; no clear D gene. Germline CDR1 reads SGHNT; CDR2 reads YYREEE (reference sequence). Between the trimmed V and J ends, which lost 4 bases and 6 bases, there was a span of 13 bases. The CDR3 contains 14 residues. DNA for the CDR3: TGTGCCAGCAGCGAGGCGGACGAGCATGAAAAACTGTTTTTT. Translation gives CASSEADEHEKLFF. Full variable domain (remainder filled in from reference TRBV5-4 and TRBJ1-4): ETGVTQSPTHLIKTRGQQVTLRCSSQSGHNTVSWYQQALGQGPQFIFQYYREEENGRGNFPPRFSGLQFPNYSSELNVNALELDDSALYLCASSEADEHEKLFFGSGTQLSVL.

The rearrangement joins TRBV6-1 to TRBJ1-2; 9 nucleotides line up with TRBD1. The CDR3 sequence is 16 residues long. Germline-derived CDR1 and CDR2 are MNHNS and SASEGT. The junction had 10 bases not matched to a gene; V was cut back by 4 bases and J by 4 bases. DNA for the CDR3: TGTGCCAGCAGTGCGCGACAGGGGGAAGATGGCTATGGCTACACCTTC. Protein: CASSARQGEDGYGYTF.

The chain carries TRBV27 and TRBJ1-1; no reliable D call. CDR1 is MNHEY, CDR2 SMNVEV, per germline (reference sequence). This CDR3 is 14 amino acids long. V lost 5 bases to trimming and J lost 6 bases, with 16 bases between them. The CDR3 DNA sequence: TGTGCCAGCAGTCCTCAGGAGTTAGGCGCTGAAGCTTTCTTT. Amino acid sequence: CASSPQELGAEAFF.

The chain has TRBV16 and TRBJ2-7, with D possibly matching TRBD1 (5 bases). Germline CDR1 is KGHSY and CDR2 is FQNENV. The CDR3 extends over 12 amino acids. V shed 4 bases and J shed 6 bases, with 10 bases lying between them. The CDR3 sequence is CASSPGQGEQYF. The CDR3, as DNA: TGTGCCAGCAGCCCTGGTCAGGGCGAGCAGTACTTC.

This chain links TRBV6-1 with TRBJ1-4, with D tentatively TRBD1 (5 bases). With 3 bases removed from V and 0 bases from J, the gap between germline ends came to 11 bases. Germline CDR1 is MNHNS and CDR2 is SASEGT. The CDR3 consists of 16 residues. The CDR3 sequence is CASSDWDGATNEKLFF. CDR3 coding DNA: TGTGCCAGCAGTGACTGGGACGGGGCAACTAATGAAAAACTGTTTTTT.

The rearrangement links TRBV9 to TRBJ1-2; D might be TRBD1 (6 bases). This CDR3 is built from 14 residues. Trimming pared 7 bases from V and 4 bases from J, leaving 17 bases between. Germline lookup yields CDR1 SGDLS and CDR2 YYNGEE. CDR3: CASSSTGMVYGYTF. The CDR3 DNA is TGTGCCAGCTCCTCAACAGGGATGGTCTATGGCTACACCTTC.

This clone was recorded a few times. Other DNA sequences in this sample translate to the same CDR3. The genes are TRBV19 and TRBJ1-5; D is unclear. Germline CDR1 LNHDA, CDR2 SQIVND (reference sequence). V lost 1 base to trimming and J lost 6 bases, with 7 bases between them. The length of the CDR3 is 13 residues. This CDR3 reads CASSIGLSQPQHF. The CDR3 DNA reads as TGTGCCAGTAGTATAGGGCTAAGTCAGCCCCAGCATTTT.

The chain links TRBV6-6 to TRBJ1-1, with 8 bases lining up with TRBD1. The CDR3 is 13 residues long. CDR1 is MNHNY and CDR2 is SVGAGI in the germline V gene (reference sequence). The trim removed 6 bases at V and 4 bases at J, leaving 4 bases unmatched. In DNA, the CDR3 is TGTGCCAGCAGCCTTACAGGGGGCACTGAAGCTTTCTTT. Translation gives CASSLTGGTEAFF.

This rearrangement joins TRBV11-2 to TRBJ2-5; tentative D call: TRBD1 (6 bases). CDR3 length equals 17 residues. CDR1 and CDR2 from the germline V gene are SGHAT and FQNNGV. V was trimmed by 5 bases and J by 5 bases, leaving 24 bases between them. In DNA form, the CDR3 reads TGTGCCAGCAGCGGGAGTGTTGGGGGCCCGCTTCGGGAGACCCAGTACTTC. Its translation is CASSGSVGGPLRETQYF.

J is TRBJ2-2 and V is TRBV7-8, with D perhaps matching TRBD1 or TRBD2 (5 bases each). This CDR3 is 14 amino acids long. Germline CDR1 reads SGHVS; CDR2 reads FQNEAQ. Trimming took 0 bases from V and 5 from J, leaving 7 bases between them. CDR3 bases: TGTGCCAGCAGCTTAGCAGGGACGACCGGGGAGCTGTTTTTT. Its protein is CASSLAGTTGELFF. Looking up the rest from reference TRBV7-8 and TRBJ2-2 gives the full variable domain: GAGVSQSPRYKVAKRGQDVALRCDPISGHVSLFWYQQALGQGPEFLTYFQNEAQLDKSGLPSDRFFAERPEGSVSTLKIQRTQQEDSAVYLCASSLAGTTGELFFGEGSRLTVL.

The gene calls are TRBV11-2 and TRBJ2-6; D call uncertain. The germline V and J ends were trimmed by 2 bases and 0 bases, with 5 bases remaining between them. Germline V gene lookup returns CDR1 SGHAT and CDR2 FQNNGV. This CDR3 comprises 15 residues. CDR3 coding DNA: TGTGCCAGCAGCTTATCGATCTCTGGGGCCAACGTCCTGACTTTC. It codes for CASSLSISGANVLTF.

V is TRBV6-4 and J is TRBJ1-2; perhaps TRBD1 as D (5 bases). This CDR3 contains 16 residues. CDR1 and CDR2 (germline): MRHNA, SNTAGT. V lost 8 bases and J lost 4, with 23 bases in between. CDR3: CASAISGTRIPYGYTF. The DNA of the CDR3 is TGTGCCAGCGCTATTTCCGGGACGCGGATACCCTATGGCTACACCTTC.

The CDR3 loop is CASSPGTRNQPQHF. In DNA form, the CDR3 reads TGTGCCAGCAGCCCCGGGACACGCAATCAGCCCCAGCATTTT. The gene calls are TRBV5-5 and TRBJ1-5; D is possibly TRBD1 (6 bases). Trimming removed 4 bases from V and 2 bases from J, with 10 bases in between. The CDR3 runs to 14 residues. Germline assignment: CDR1 SGHKS and CDR2 YYEKEE (reference sequence).

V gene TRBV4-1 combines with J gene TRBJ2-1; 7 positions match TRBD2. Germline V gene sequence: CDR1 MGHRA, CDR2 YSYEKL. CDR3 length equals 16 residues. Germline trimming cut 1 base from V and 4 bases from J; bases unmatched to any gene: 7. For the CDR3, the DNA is TGCGCCAGCAGCCAAGCCCTAGGACTAGTGTACAATGAGCAGTTCTTC. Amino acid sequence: CASSQALGLVYNEQFF.

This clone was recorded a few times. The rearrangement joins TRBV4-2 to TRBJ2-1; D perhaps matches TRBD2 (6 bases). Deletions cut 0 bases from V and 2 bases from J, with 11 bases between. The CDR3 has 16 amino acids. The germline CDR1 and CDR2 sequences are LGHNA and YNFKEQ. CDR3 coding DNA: TGTGCCAGCAGCCAAGAGCAGACTAGTCCCTACAATGAGCAGTTCTTC. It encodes CASSQEQTSPYNEQFF.

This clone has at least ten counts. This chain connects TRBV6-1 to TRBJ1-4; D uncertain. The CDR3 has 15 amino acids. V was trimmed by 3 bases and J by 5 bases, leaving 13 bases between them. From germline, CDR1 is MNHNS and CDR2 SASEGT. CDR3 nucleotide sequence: TGTGCCAGCAGTGACGGGCAGGAGGGAAATGAAAAACTGTTTTTT. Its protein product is CASSDGQEGNEKLFF.

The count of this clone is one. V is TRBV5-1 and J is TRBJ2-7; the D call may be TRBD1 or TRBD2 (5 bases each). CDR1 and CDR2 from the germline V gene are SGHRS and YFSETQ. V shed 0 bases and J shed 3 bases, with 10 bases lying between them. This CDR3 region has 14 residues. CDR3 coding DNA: TGCGCCAGCAGCTTGGACGGGGCCATCTACGAGCAGTACTTC. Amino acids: CASSLDGAIYEQYF. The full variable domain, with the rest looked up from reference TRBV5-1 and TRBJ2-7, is KAGVTQTPRYLIKTRGQQVTLSCSPISGHRSVSWYQQTPGQGLQFLFEYFSETQRNKGNFPGRFSGRQFSNSRSEMNVSTLELGDSALYLCASSLDGAIYEQYFGPGTRLTVT.

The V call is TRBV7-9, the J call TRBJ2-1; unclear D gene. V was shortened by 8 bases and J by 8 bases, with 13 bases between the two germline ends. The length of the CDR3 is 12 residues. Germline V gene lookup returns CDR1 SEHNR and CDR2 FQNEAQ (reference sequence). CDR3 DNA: TGTGCCAGCTGCGTTTTTTTGGATGAGCAGTTCTTC. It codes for CASCVFLDEQFF.

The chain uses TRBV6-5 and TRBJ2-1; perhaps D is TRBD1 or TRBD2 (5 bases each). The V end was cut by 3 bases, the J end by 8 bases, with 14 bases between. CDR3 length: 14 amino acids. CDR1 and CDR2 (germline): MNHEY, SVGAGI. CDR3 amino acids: CASSYWGNLDEQFF. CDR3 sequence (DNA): TGTGCCAGCAGTTATTGGGGGAATTTGGATGAGCAGTTCTTC.

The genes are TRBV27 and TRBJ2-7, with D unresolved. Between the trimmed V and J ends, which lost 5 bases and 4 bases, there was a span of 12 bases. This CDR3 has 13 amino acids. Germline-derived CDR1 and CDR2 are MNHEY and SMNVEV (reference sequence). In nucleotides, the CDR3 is TGTGCCAGCAGTCCCACTTTGCTATACGAGCAGTACTTC. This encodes CASSPTLLYEQYF.

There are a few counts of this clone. The CDR3 coding sequence is TGCGCCAGCAGTTCCTTGACGGGTTTGGGGGAGACCCAGTACTTC. This gives the protein CASSSLTGLGETQYF. This chain links TRBV10-2 with TRBJ2-5; D gene uncertain. From germline, CDR1 is WSHSY and CDR2 SAAADI. The CDR3 sequence is 15 residues long. The germline V and J ends were trimmed by 5 bases and 5 bases, with 18 bases remaining between them.

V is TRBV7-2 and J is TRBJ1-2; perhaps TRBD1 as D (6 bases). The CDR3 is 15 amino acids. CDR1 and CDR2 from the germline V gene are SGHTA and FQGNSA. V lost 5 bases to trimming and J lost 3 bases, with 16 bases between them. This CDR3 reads CASSLPQTGDYGYTF. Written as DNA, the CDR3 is TGTGCCAGCAGCCTACCACAGACAGGCGACTATGGCTACACCTTC.

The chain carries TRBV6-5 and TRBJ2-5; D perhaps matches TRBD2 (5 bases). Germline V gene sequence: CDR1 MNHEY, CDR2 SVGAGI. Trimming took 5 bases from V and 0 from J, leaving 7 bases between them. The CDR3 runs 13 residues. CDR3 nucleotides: TGTGCCAGCAGTGAGGGATACCAAGAGACCCAGTACTTC. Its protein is CASSEGYQETQYF.